The clone carrying this T cell receptor beta chain was detected once. No antigen is known for it. PCR employed 60 Vbeta and 13 Jbeta primers. Sequencing was performed with immunoSEQ multiplex PCR; in TCRdb, only in-frame clones are kept and a portion is missing. The table records more than 110,000 clones, 65% to 80% of them present only once. V shed 4 bases and J 4 bases; nucleotides not matched to a gene: 9. The germline V gene encodes CDR1 MNHEY and CDR2 SMNVEV (reference sequence). This CDR3 is 17 amino acids long. The source of the sample is a study of cytomegalovirus exposure and HLA in healthy donors. Study-wide findings and caveats: The study put 160 or so TCR beta chains on its list as cytomegalovirus-associated.

The J gene is TRBJ2-2, the V gene TRBV27; 10 bases fit TRBD2. Sequencing input: PBMCs. The origin of this receptor is a woman aged 25 to 45 in good health and CMV-seronegative. The CDR3 region has the DNA TGTGCCAGCAGTTCGGGGACTAGCGTGTTAGCCACCGGGGAGCTGTTTTTT. Translation gives CASSSGTSVLATGELFF.